These 14 T cell receptor beta chains share one sample of origin, sequenced in a study of human T cells and chemical hapten exposure. TCRdb itself ran the RACE reads through MiXCR, one entry per CDR3 protein. The sample carries under 300,000 distinct CDR3 sequences, 7.5% to 9% recorded once. The time point: pre-sensitization, week 0. Treatment reported: therapeutic diphenylcyclopropenone sensitization with weekly scalp DPC. Sequenced material: whole blood, taken in connection with sensitization to the hapten diphenylcyclopropenone (DPC). All receptors come from a woman aged 40 to 55 with alopecia areata. Some clones in this sample may be carry-over from other donors' samples.

There are a few counts of this clonotype. The V and J genes are TRBV29-1 and TRBJ2-2; 7 positions agree with TRBD1. This CDR3 comprises 12 residues. The V gene's germline CDR1 is SQVTM and CDR2 ANQGSEA. The CDR3 here is CSGDSYTGELFF. The CDR3 nucleotides are TGCAGTGGGGACAGCTACACCGGGGAGCTGTTTTTT.

This clonotype showed up just a few times. This chain links TRBV12-3 or TRBV12-4 with TRBJ2-5; D not certain. With 0 bases removed from V and 2 bases from J, the gap between germline ends came to 7 bases. The CDR3 is 14 residues long. Here the CDR3 reads CASSLASKQETQYF. In DNA form, the CDR3 reads TGTGCCAGCAGTTTAGCATCCAAACAAGAGACCCAGTACTTC.

This clonotype occurred many times. The rearrangement joins TRBV12-3 or TRBV12-4 to TRBJ2-3; D perhaps matches TRBD1 (6 bases). The CDR3 has 13 residues. V was pared by 6 bases and J by 3 bases, with 10 bases between. CDR3 amino acids: CASRFQGTDTQYF. The CDR3 DNA sequence: TGTGCCAGCAGATTTCAGGGGACAGATACGCAGTATTTT.

This clonotype was detected a few times. The gene calls are TRBV6-1 and TRBJ2-3; tentatively, D is TRBD1 or TRBD2 (5 bases each). Germline V lookup: CDR1 MNHNS, CDR2 SASEGT. V gave up 4 bases and J gave up 2 bases, with 10 bases separating them. The CDR3 consists of 14 residues. CDR3 nucleotides: TGTGCCAGCAGTGTGGGACGGAACACAGATACGCAGTATTTT. It encodes CASSVGRNTDTQYF.

About this clonotype itself: The junction and the germline gene differ at one end; a read error may be behind it. The chain has TRBV7-7 and TRBJ2-5; the D gene could be TRBD1 or TRBD2 (6 bases each). Germline loops: CDR1 SSHAT, CDR2 FNYEAQ (reference sequence). CDR3 size: 16 residues. Here the CDR3 reads CASSLGGTTYQETQYF. DNA for the CDR3: TGTGCTAGCAGCTTAGGCGGGACAACCTACCAAGAGACCCAGTACTTC.

This clonotype was counted at least ten times. The genes are TRBV24-1 and TRBJ1-1; the D gene is possibly TRBD1 (6 bases). V was clipped by 4 bases and J by 1 base, with 12 bases between them. The V gene's germline CDR1 is KGHDR and CDR2 SFDVKD. This CDR3 is built from 15 residues. As DNA, the CDR3 is TGTGCCACCAGTGAAGGGGGAGGGCAGAACACTGAAGCTTTCTTT. It specifies CATSEGGGQNTEAFF.

This sequence joins TRBV10-3 and TRBJ2-3; TRBD1 matches 7 bases. V dropped 5 bases and J dropped 10; count of bases not matched to a gene: 3. The CDR3 is 11 amino acids. Germline V lookup: CDR1 ENHRY, CDR2 SYGVKD. The CDR3 is CAISTGDAQYF. CDR3 DNA sequence: TGTGCCATCAGTACAGGGGATGCGCAGTATTTT.

J is TRBJ1-5 and V is TRBV6-1; 10 positions match TRBD1. After removal of 2 bases from V and 7 bases from J, the junction contained 2 bases not matched to a gene. CDR3 size: 14 residues. Germline values: CDR1 MNHNS, CDR2 SASEGT. CDR3 coding DNA: TGTGCCAGCAGTGAATGGGACAGGGGCCAGCCCCAGCATTTT. The encoded protein is CASSEWDRGQPQHF.

V gene TRBV28 combines with J gene TRBJ2-7; tentatively, D is TRBD2 (6 bases). CDR3 size: 15 residues. Looked up from germline, CDR1 is MDHEN and CDR2 is SYDVKM. The V end was cut by 7 bases, the J end by 1 base, with 17 bases between. CDR3 residues: CASISGDPGSYEQYF. The CDR3 DNA sequence: TGTGCCAGCATCTCGGGGGACCCAGGATCCTACGAGCAGTACTTC.

The chain recombines TRBV6-2 or TRBV6-3 with TRBJ2-3; either TRBD1 or TRBD2 may supply D (5 bases each). Germline CDR1 reads MNHEY; CDR2 reads SVGEGT. Trimming left V 5 bases short and J 2 bases short, with 11 bases between. The CDR3 spans 14 residues. The CDR3 sequence: CASSRDGITDTQYF. The CDR3 DNA follows: TGTGCCAGCAGTCGGGACGGAATCACAGATACGCAGTATTTT.

This clonotype has only a few counts. This sequence joins TRBV29-1 and TRBJ2-7; perhaps TRBD1 as D (5 bases). CDR3 length: 12 residues. CDR1 is SQVTM, CDR2 ANQGSEA, per germline. V shed 0 bases and J shed 7 bases, with 10 bases lying between them. CDR3: CSVEDQGTEQYF. The CDR3 nucleotides are TGCAGCGTTGAAGATCAGGGTACGGAGCAGTACTTC.

V gene TRBV6-5 combines with J gene TRBJ2-2; perhaps TRBD2 as D (5 bases). The CDR3 loop spans 14 amino acids. The germline V gene has CDR1 MNHEY and CDR2 SVGAGI. V was cut by 0 bases and J by 7 bases, with 9 bases left in between. The CDR3 loop reads CASSYSEGVGELFF. The CDR3 DNA follows: TGTGCCAGCAGTTACTCCGAGGGAGTCGGGGAGCTGTTTTTT.

The genes are TRBV27 and TRBJ2-1, with 7 bases fitting TRBD2. CDR3 length: 15 residues. V lost 2 bases and J lost 4; bases outside the gene matches: 5. Germline CDR1 and CDR2: MNHEY and SMNVEV (reference sequence). In DNA form, the CDR3 reads TGTGCCAGCAGTTTAAGAGCGGGGTCATACAATGAGCAGTTCTTC. Its protein is CASSLRAGSYNEQFF.

This clonotype showed up just a few times. The genes are TRBV7-9 and TRBJ1-6, with D unclear. With 1 base removed from V and 10 bases from J, the gap between germline ends came to 11 bases. The CDR3 has 14 amino acids. CDR1 and CDR2 from the germline V gene are SEHNR and FQNEAQ (reference sequence). The DNA of the CDR3 is TGTGCCAGCAGCTTAGGGCAGTTCGGGTCACCCCTCCACTTT. This translates into CASSLGQFGSPLHF. The variable domain in full, completed from reference TRBV7-9 and TRBJ1-6, reads DTGVSQNPRHKITKRGQNVTFRCDPISEHNRLYWYRQTLGQGPEFLTYFQNEAQLEKSRLLSDRFSAERPKGSFSTLEIQRTEQGDSAMYLCASSLGQFGSPLHFGNGTRLTVT.